Listed here are 8 T cell receptor beta chains from one sample, sequenced in a study of human T cells and chemical hapten exposure. Using its own MiXCR run on the RACE reads, TCRdb lists one record per CDR3 protein. The table lists tens of thousands of distinct CDR3 sequences, about 10% of them singletons, with about 5.2% in the top ten. Described time point: pre-sensitization, week 0. This sample's treatment: therapeutic diphenylcyclopropenone sensitization with weekly scalp DPC. This material consisted of whole blood, taken in connection with sensitization to the hapten diphenylcyclopropenone (DPC). Receptors were obtained from a woman in her forties or fifties with alopecia areata. Some clones in this sample may be carry-over from other donors' samples.

This clonotype was seen a single time. The CDR3: CASSQLPGQAYGYTF. CDR3 DNA: TGTGCCAGCAGCCAGCTACCGGGACAGGCCTATGGCTACACCTTC. V and J are TRBV3-1 and TRBJ1-2; TRBD1 matches 8 bases. In germline, CDR1 is LGHDT, CDR2 YNNKEL (reference sequence). The V and J ends lost 3 bases and 4 bases, in that order; junction bases with no gene match: 7. This CDR3 region has 15 residues.

This clonotype was counted at least ten times. The chain links TRBV6-5 to TRBJ2-7; 8 positions match TRBD2. J gave up 1 base and V 6 bases, and 11 bases lay outside the gene matches. Germline V CDR1 and CDR2: MNHEY, SVGAGI. This CDR3 comprises 16 residues. The CDR3 sequence is CASSKAQAGGSYEQYF. CDR3 nucleotides: TGTGCCAGCAGCAAGGCCCAGGCGGGGGGATCCTACGAGCAGTACTTC.

This clonotype was recorded many times. The chain carries TRBV15 and TRBJ2-7; no clear D gene. The V and J ends lost 0 bases and 4 bases respectively, with 4 bases between them. Germline values: CDR1 LNHNV, CDR2 YYDKDF (reference sequence). The CDR3 sequence is 12 residues long. The CDR3 DNA follows: TGTGCCACCAGCAGAGAAAAATACGAGCAGTACTTC. Translated: CATSREKYEQYF.

There are many counts of this clonotype. This rearrangement joins TRBV11-2 to TRBJ2-1; no clear D gene. Trimming took 5 bases from V and 6 from J, leaving 14 bases between them. Germline V gene sequence: CDR1 SGHAT, CDR2 FQNNGV. The CDR3 has 14 residues. CDR3 sequence reads: CASSHKTDPNEQFF. The CDR3 DNA reads as TGTGCCAGCAGCCATAAGACGGACCCCAATGAGCAGTTCTTC. The full variable domain, its missing parts supplied by reference TRBV11-2 and TRBJ2-1, is EAGVAQSPRYKIIEKRQSVAFWCNPISGHATLYWYQQILGQGPKLLIQFQNNGVVDDSQLPKDRFSAERLKGVDSTLKIQPAKLEDSAVYLCASSHKTDPNEQFFGPGTRLTVL.

This clonotype was picked up a small number of times. The chain couples TRBV20-1 to TRBJ2-1; D is uncertain. The CDR3 extends over 16 amino acids. Germline V gene data show CDR1 as DFQATT and CDR2 as SNEGSKA (reference sequence). V gave up 0 bases and J gave up 0 bases, with 12 bases separating them. This chain's CDR3 is CSARDPGMSSYNEQFF. The CDR3 nucleotides read TGCAGTGCTAGAGATCCTGGGATGAGCTCCTACAATGAGCAGTTCTTC.

The chain links TRBV5-6 to TRBJ2-1; D possibly corresponds to TRBD2 (5 bases). The CDR3 contains 15 residues. Trimming cost V 5 bases and J 1 base, with 13 bases left between them. Per germline, CDR1 SGHDT and CDR2 YYEEEE. The CDR3 region has the DNA TGTGCCAGCAGAAAAGGGAGTAATTCCTACAATGAGCAGTTCTTC. Amino acid sequence: CASRKGSNSYNEQFF. Using reference TRBV5-6 and TRBJ2-1 for the parts outside the CDR3, the full variable domain is DAGVTQSPTHLIKTRGQQVTLRCSPKSGHDTVSWYQQALGQGPQFIFQYYEEEERQRGNFPDRFSGHQFPNYSSELNVNALLLGDSALYLCASRKGSNSYNEQFFGPGTRLTVL.

In its sample, this clonotype was seen many times. The chain combines TRBV6-2 or TRBV6-3 with TRBJ1-5; tentative D call: TRBD1 (5 bases). Trimming took 8 bases from V and 5 from J, leaving 16 bases between them. The V gene's germline CDR1 is MNHEY and CDR2 SVGEGT. The length of the CDR3 is 14 residues. CDR3 residues: CASLDGGVDQPQHF. The CDR3 DNA is TGTGCCAGCTTAGACGGGGGAGTCGATCAGCCCCAGCATTTT.

This clonotype has a count of ten or more. The CDR3: CASSSGQGHTEAFF. The CDR3 DNA reads TGTGCCAGCAGCTCCGGACAGGGACACACTGAAGCTTTCTTT. This rearrangement joins TRBV7-3 to TRBJ1-1; 8 bases fit TRBD1. Looked up from germline, CDR1 is SGHTA and CDR2 is FQGTGA. The V and J ends lost 4 bases and 3 bases, in that order; junction bases with no gene match: 4. CDR3 length equals 14 residues.